This entry concerns a single T cell receptor (beta chain). Its target is unknown. The data were obtained in a study of T cell repertoires in aging, cancer and after chemotherapy. Losses at the gene ends were 2 bases for V and 8 bases for J; bases not matched to a gene: 7. Germline-derived CDR1 and CDR2 are LNHDA and SQIVND (reference sequence). This CDR3 region has 15 residues. Study outcomes and limitations: These repertoire data do not allow conclusions about immunological memory after chemotherapy.

The template was genomic DNA from peripheral blood, not RNA. TRB rearrangements spanning V, D and J were amplified using mixed TRB-A/B primers. One entry per CDR3 protein results from TCRdb running MiXCR on the multiplex PCR reads. In the table there are 2,600 or so distinct CDR3 sequences, around 50% of which are singletons. V gene TRBV19 combines with J gene TRBJ2-1, with 9 bases lining up with TRBD2. This TCR derives from a human donor with a blood cancer. The donor label of this sample is uncertain. The sequenced material came from blood. DNA of the CDR3: TGTGCCAGTAGTATATACACCGCTAGCGGGGATGAGCAGTTCTTC. Amino acid sequence: CASSIYTASGDEQFF. The whole variable domain, filled in from reference TRBV19 and TRBJ2-1, reads DGGITQSPKYLFRKEGQNVTLSCEQNLNHDAMYWYRQDPGQGLRLIYYSQIVNDFQKGDIAEGYSVSREKKESFPLTVTSAQKNPTAFYLCASSIYTASGDEQFFGPGTRLTVL.